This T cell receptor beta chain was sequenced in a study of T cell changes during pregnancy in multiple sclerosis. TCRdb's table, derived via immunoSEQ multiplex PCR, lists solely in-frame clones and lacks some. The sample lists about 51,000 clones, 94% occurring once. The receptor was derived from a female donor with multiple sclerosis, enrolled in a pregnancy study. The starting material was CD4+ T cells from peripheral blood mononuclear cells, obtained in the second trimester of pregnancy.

For the CDR3, the DNA is TGCAGCGTTGGGACAGACAATGAGCAGTTCTTC. It translates to CSVGTDNEQFF. The rearrangement uses TRBV29-1 and TRBJ2-1, with D perhaps matching TRBD1 (6 bases). The CDR3 has 11 amino acids. Trimming stripped 4 bases from V and 5 bases from J, with 6 bases between. CDR1 and CDR2 from the germline V gene are SQVTM and ANQGSEA.